This T cell receptor (beta chain) was identified during a study of T cells after yellow fever vaccination (dated by TCRdb to between 2018 and 2021). Describing the broader study: The SMART-Seq v4 Ultra Low Input RNA kit was used to prepare libraries from fractions with low cell numbers. To follow T-cell clones before and after both primary and booster YFV17D yellow fever vaccination, bulk TCR alpha and beta repertoires underwent longitudinal sequencing. Two healthy male donors, one aged 18 to 30 and one aged 30 to 39 years, were included in the cohort. Blood samples were taken at several timepoints before and after primary and secondary immunization, and bulk PBMC replicates and cell subsets were isolated.

TCR cDNA was made using 5'RACE template switching, a step that added a universal primer site and unique molecular identifiers. Priming of cDNA synthesis was performed from both the TCR alpha and TCR beta constant segments. Two PCR steps were used to amplify libraries, with sample barcodes and sequencing adapters being added in the second step. Libraries were sequenced on Illumina HiSeq 2500 (2x100 bp) or NovaSeq (2x150 bp). The original pipeline was this. Reads were demultiplexed and collapsed into UMI consensus sequences with MIGEC, and V(D)J alignment was performed with MiXCR. Using edgeR on replicate PBMC samples, clonotypes were called vaccine-responding if FDR was below 0.01 and the log2 fold change was above 5 up to day 15. Each bulk clonotype was labeled CD4 or CD8 based on which sequenced repertoire, CD4 or CD8, contained the clonotype at higher abundance. The public reads were reanalyzed by TCRdb: fastp trimming at Q25, MiXCR alignment, in-frame beta chains only. Merged by CDR3 protein, the rows form single entries marked with the most common genes and DNA. These V and J calls are TCRdb output, not the study's own analysis. For this sample there are approximately 510,000 distinct CDR3 sequences; 20% to 25% appear just once. The ten largest make up approximately 15% of the sample.

General conclusions and limits of the study: A small fraction of clonotypes showed up in both the CD4 and CD8 compartments, probably as a result of convergent recombination. The study included only a couple of donors, which limits how far the findings can be generalized. FACS-sorted repertoires could contain abundant contaminating clonotypes from the bulk population, so computational filtering was required. Compared with the primary T-cell response, the secondary T-cell response was faster but weaker, reaching its peak on day 5 rather than on day 15. Most clones expanded after primary vaccination were re-detected after the booster (96% of CD4 and about nine tenths of CD8), suggesting broad memory maintenance.

The treatment or condition label corresponds to: live attenuated yellow fever vaccine strain. At every blood-draw timepoint, two biological replicates of bulk PBMCs were collected. A standard Ficoll-Paque protocol was used to isolate PBMCs from peripheral blood. RNA was extracted with TriZol from bulk PBMCs, CD4 and CD8 fractions, and dextramer-positive and dextramer-negative fractions. As concerns this clonotype: Its antigen is unknown. No much larger clone exists at a distance of one base, and base qualities are not known.

Material: PBMCs, obtained approximately 22 days after the first yellow fever vaccination. The clonotype originates from a man aged 18 to 30 who received the YFV17D yellow fever vaccine.

The CDR3 corresponds to CASSETGSYNSPLHF. The nucleotides read TGTGCCAGCAGCGAGACAGGATCTTATAATTCACCCCTCCACTTT. The V and J genes are TRBV7-2 and TRBJ1-6; a weak D assignment points to TRBD1 (6 bases agree). The V and J ends are trimmed by 5 bases and 4 bases, leaving 12 bases between them. From cysteine to phenylalanine, the CDR3 is 15 amino acids long. Left in the record is the CDR3 DNA by itself, 45 bases read in frame from the first base. The germline V gene sets CDR1 to SGHTA and CDR2 to FQGNSA.